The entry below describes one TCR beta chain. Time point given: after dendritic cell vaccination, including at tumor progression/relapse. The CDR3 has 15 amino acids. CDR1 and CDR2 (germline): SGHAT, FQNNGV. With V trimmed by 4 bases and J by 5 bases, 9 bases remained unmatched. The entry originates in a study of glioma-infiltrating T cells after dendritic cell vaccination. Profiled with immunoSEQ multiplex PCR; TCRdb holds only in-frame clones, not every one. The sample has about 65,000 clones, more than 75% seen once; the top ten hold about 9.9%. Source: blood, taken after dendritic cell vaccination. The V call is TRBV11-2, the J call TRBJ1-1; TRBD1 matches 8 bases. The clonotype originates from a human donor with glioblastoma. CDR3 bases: TGTGCCAGCAGCTCCTGGACAGGGAAAGCGACTGAAGCTTTCTTT. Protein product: CASSSWTGKATEAFF.